Listed below are T cell receptor beta chains from one sample, sequenced in a study of cytomegalovirus exposure and HLA in healthy donors. This table comes from immunoSEQ multiplex PCR, and its TCRdb copy is limited to in-frame clones, with some not included. This sample has about 150,000 clones, with roughly 80% found just once. The sequenced sample was PBMCs. All receptors come from a woman aged 45-60 years in good health and CMV-seropositive. CDR3s include the opening cysteine and the closing phenylalanine or tryptophan. D genes are given only for firm matches. Some rows have no size entry. The others give once, few or many, or a class for an expanded clone.

v_call: TRBV5-4
j_call: TRBJ2-6
d_call: -
clone_size: -
cdr3_aa: CASTNRESGANVLTF
cdr3_nt: TGTGCCAGCACCAACAGGGAGAGTGGGGCCAACGTCCTGACTTTC

v_call: TRBV25-1
j_call: TRBJ1-2
d_call: TRBD1
clone_size: -
cdr3_aa: CASRLGQGEYTF
cdr3_nt: TGTGCCAGCAGACTGGGACAGGGCGAATACACCTTC

v_call: TRBV5-4
j_call: TRBJ2-3
d_call: TRBD1
clone_size: -
cdr3_aa: CASSLGTGPDTQYF
cdr3_nt: TGTGCCAGCAGCTTGGGGACAGGGCCAGATACGCAGTATTTT

v_call: TRBV19
j_call: TRBJ1-4
d_call: -
clone_size: once
cdr3_aa: CASNTGPTNEKLFF
cdr3_nt: TGTGCCAGTAATACAGGCCCAACTAATGAAAAACTGTTTTTT

v_call: TRBV4-1
j_call: TRBJ2-2
d_call: -
clone_size: -
cdr3_aa: CASSQRVPGELFF
cdr3_nt: TGCGCCAGCAGCCAACGAGTGCCCGGGGAGCTGTTTTTT

v_call: TRBV28
j_call: TRBJ2-7
d_call: -
clone_size: -
cdr3_aa: CASSSSKQGTYEQYF
cdr3_nt: TGTGCCAGCAGTTCTTCCAAACAGGGGACTTACGAGCAGTACTTC

v_call: TRBV6-5
j_call: TRBJ2-2
d_call: TRBD2
clone_size: once
cdr3_aa: CASSYGEGGELFF
cdr3_nt: TGTGCCAGCAGTTATGGGGAGGGCGGGGAGCTGTTTTTT

v_call: TRBV7-8
j_call: TRBJ2-7
d_call: -
clone_size: -
cdr3_aa: CASSFDSPYEQYF
cdr3_nt: TGTGCCAGCAGCTTTGACAGTCCCTACGAGCAGTACTTC

v_call: TRBV4-2
j_call: TRBJ2-3
d_call: TRBD2
clone_size: -
cdr3_aa: CASSQGGGEADTQYF
cdr3_nt: TGTGCCAGCAGCCAGGGGGGGGGAGAGGCAGATACGCAGTATTTT

v_call: TRBV4-1
j_call: TRBJ1-6
d_call: TRBD1
clone_size: -
cdr3_aa: CASSPDRGTSPLHF
cdr3_nt: TGCGCCAGCAGCCCCGACAGGGGGACTTCACCCCTCCACTTT

v_call: TRBV6-5
j_call: TRBJ2-1
d_call: -
clone_size: -
cdr3_aa: CASTPTNYNEQFF
cdr3_nt: TGTGCCAGCACCCCAACTAACTACAATGAGCAGTTCTTC